This T cell receptor beta chain derives from a study of T cells after somatic rescue of genetic block (dated by TCRdb to about 2020). Regarding the study in general: The study assessed how robust, over the long term, a T-cell system was when the system had developed through somatic rescue of a genetic block in T-cell development.

The method behind the library was the immunoSEQ multiplex PCR assay. The source is immuneACCESS, and TCRdb retained only in-frame sequences with V and J called. Part of the clones is not carried over; for the studies checked, unresolved V genes explain less than half of this, and the remainder is unexplained. This sample has 50,000 to 60,000 clones in its table, and about 96% of those were observed once. The ten largest make up roughly 0.077% of the sample. To note about this clone: Its target antigen remains unknown. Base qualities are not at hand, and no much larger clone is one base apart.

The CDR3 goes from the cysteine to the phenylalanine over 13 residues. Only the CDR3 region is kept as DNA, spanning 39 bases read in frame from base 1. In the germline V gene, CDR1 corresponds to SNHLY and CDR2 to FYNNEI. The junction carries 10 bases between V and J, which are trimmed by 7 bases and 1 base respectively. The chain is made from TRBV2 and TRBJ1-1; no D segment can be confidently identified. Sequenced input: peripheral blood mononuclear cells (PBMCs). This receptor was identified in a child under two years old. The DNA sequence is given as TGTGCCAGCACCCGAGGGCCGAACACTGAAGCTTTCTTT. Its translation is CASTRGPNTEAFF.